Sequencing of this T cell receptor (beta chain) was carried out in a study of beta chain features in type 1 diabetes (dated by TCRdb to the late 2010s). Concerning the study at large: No differences in mean age, gender distribution, total cell number or subset yield were found between patients and healthy donors. Across all samples, almost 110 million sorted cells were examined, and cell number per subset correlated strongly with RNA yield. The study compared TCRB repertoires of sorted circulating CD4+ T cell subsets between recently diagnosed type 1 diabetes patients and matched healthy donors. Naive and central memory subsets were obtained from all 30 or so donors, but regulatory and stem cell-like memory subsets were isolated from only 8 patients and about eight healthy donors.

A single peripheral blood draw of approximately 120 mL on average was collected from each donor into heparinised tubes. A BD FACSAria II was used to sort naive, central memory, regulatory and stem cell-like memory CD4+ T cells with a panel that included CD45RO, CCR7, CD25, CD127, CD95 and CD27. Every sorted population had a purity above 95%. PBMCs were separated immediately by Lymphoprep density gradient centrifugation and were stained directly, without being cultured. Samples were stained and sorted in pairs, with one healthy donor and one patient per experiment, so that batch effects were minimized. The entire amount of isolated RNA was reverse transcribed using the High Capacity cDNA Reverse Transcription Kit, so the sequenced TCRB transcripts were expressed ones. Naive, central memory and regulatory T cell samples underwent deep immunoSEQ sequencing, averaging about 3.3 million total reads per sample. Sorted cells were lysed in RLT buffer, and RNA was extracted using DNase-treated RNeasy Micro or Mini kits according to cell number. Each cell subset was processed separately to prevent cross-contamination, with patient and healthy donor samples processed together. TCRB sequences were amplified from cDNA with the immunoSEQ multiplex PCR, producing 87-bp fragments spanning the CDR3 region. Sequencing of the amplicons was done on the Illumina HiSeq platform. As for the original processing: PCR bias was corrected computationally using synthetic template baselines, and reads within Hamming distance 2 were collapsed, with unmergeable singletons discarded. Reads were aligned against IMGT to assign V, D and J genes, CDR3 length and insertions or deletions at six rearrangement sites. Clonotype counts were normalized to sorted cell number within each subset before computing true diversity and Gini coefficients with the tcR R package. The overlap coefficient, calculated on TCRB nucleotide sequences, was used to measure repertoire sharing. Out-of-frame TCRB sequences from naive cells were analyzed as a proxy for the pre-selection repertoire. Not all clones reach the TCRdb copy of this immuneACCESS table, which keeps in-frame sequences only. Checked studies attribute under half of the gap to unresolved V genes and leave the rest unexplained. V and J calls plus clone size are reproduced from that table; the DNA served to infer D and trimming. The sample table records under 850,000 clones; 13% of these occur just once. The ten most abundant clones make up 0.022% of the sample.

Results the study describes overall, beyond this receptor: Naive, central memory and regulatory TCRB repertoires appeared to be more alike among patients than among healthy donors. Only small numbers of individuals were included in the HLA sub-analyses, which left unresolved whether HLA type had any influence on TCRB rearrangement. Type 1 diabetes patients showed a moderate but significant shortening of TCRB CDR3 length in all four CD4+ subsets. Patients with type 1 diabetes made fewer insertions and deleted more nucleotides at VDJ recombination sites, implying thymic rearrangement abnormalities. Because cDNA was sequenced instead of genomic DNA, activated cells with high expression could be over-represented, although the groups did not differ in activation or CD3 levels. Shorter templates might be favored by PCR, yet because patient and control samples were amplified and corrected together, any such skew would affect both groups equally.

The germline V gene specifies KGHSH as CDR1 and LQKENI as CDR2. Including cysteine and phenylalanine, the CDR3 has 13 amino acids. CDR3 DNA is the only sequence kept; it has 39 bases, read in frame from the first base. V is reduced by 5 bases and J by 4 bases, leaving a spacing of 11 bases between them. With regard to this clone: It has no known antigen specificity. The sample holds no much larger clone one base away, and base qualities are not on file.

Here the chain combines TRBV18 and TRBJ1-2, with a weak D call of TRBD1 (6 bases match). The material sequenced was naive CD4+ T cells from blood. Per the publication, the cell subset or site label means: true naive CD4+ T cells. The sequence was collected from a man between 18 and 29 years old with type 1 diabetes. The bases read TGTGCCAGCTCATCCATGGACAGCTATGGCTACACCTTC. Its protein reads: CASSSMDSYGYTF.